The next 19 T cell receptor beta chains were all read from a single sample in a study of T cell responses to AZD1222 COVID-19 vaccine. Sequencing was performed with immunoSEQ multiplex PCR; in TCRdb, only in-frame clones are kept and a portion is missing. The sample includes more than 150,000 clones, 85% to 95% of them seen just once. This specimen consisted of peripheral blood, obtained on day 0 of AZD1222 vaccination. All receptors derive from an adult in good health.

The J gene is TRBJ1-3, the V gene TRBV5-4; possibly TRBD1 for D (5 bases). Germline-derived CDR1 and CDR2 are SGHNT and YYREEE (reference sequence). The CDR3 consists of 15 residues. Between the trimmed V and J ends, which lost 3 bases and 3 bases, there was a span of 13 bases. CDR3 sequence (DNA): TGTGCCAGCAGCTCAAAAACGGGACGTGGAAACACCATATATTTT. It is translated as CASSSKTGRGNTIYF.

This rearrangement joins TRBV28 to TRBJ1-2; 9 positions match TRBD1. V lost 7 bases and J lost 5; bases outside the gene matches: 14. The germline gives CDR1 MDHEN, CDR2 SYDVKM. The CDR3 spans 16 residues. The CDR3 region has the DNA TGTGCCAGCACCGGCCTCCGGGACAGGGAGGTTTATGGCTACACCTTC. Translated, it gives CASTGLRDREVYGYTF.

The rearrangement uses TRBV6-1 and TRBJ1-1; D remains unclear. The V end lost 1 base, the J end lost 2 bases, and 11 bases lay between the germline ends. This CDR3 contains 15 residues. Germline CDR1 reads MNHNS; CDR2 reads SASEGT. This chain's CDR3 is CASSEEFWSNTEAFF. CDR3 DNA sequence: TGTGCCAGCAGTGAAGAATTCTGGTCTAACACTGAAGCTTTCTTT.

The J gene is TRBJ2-7, the V gene TRBV5-1; TRBD1 matches 7 bases. V lost 3 bases and J lost 7; bases outside the gene matches: 16. This CDR3 is built from 16 residues. Per the germline V gene, CDR1 is SGHRS and CDR2 is YFSETQ. This chain's CDR3 is CASSWVGTDPLREQYF. The CDR3 nucleotides are TGCGCCAGCAGCTGGGTCGGGACAGATCCTCTCCGGGAGCAGTACTTC.

The chain's CDR3 is CASSSGTSGSYEQYF. As DNA, the CDR3 is TGTGCCAGCAGTTCTGGGACTAGCGGGAGCTACGAGCAGTACTTC. The chain employs TRBV27 and TRBJ2-7; TRBD2 aligns across 14 bases. Germline V CDR1 and CDR2: MNHEY, SMNVEV (reference sequence). The V and J ends lost 4 bases and 3 bases, in that order; junction bases with no gene match: 2. This CDR3 comprises 15 residues.

The chain links TRBV5-8 to TRBJ2-3; a weak D match, TRBD1 (6 bases). Trimming removed 3 bases at V and 3 bases at J, with 14 bases between. Germline CDR1 reads SGHTS; CDR2 reads YDEGEE. The CDR3 spans 15 residues. The CDR3: CASSSLGGATDTQYF. The CDR3 region has the DNA TGTGCCAGCAGCTCGTTAGGGGGAGCAACAGATACGCAGTATTTT.

This chain links TRBV6-6 with TRBJ2-7; 10 bases line up with TRBD2. Per germline, CDR1 MNHNY and CDR2 SVGAGI (reference sequence). The ends lost 6 bases at V and 2 bases at J; junction bases unmatched: 4. CDR3 length: 14 amino acids. The CDR3 bases are TGTGCCAGCAGACGGACTAGCGGCCCCTACGAGCAGTACGTC. Its protein product is CASRRTSGPYEQYV.

This chain connects TRBV18 to TRBJ1-2; D not certain. Germline CDR1 is KGHSH and CDR2 is LQKENI. V was clipped by 2 bases and J by 2 bases, with 12 bases between them. This CDR3 comprises 15 residues. Written as DNA, the CDR3 is TGTGCCAGCTCACCAGCTCGGACGGCGAACTATGGCTACACCTTC. Translation gives CASSPARTANYGYTF.

The V call is TRBV6-5, the J call TRBJ1-1; D gene ambiguous. Germline V gene sequence: CDR1 MNHEY, CDR2 SVGAGI. The CDR3 consists of 14 residues. Trimming shortened V by 2 bases and J by 0 bases, and 7 bases separated the two germline ends. The CDR3 loop reads CASSYGGLNTEAFF. The CDR3 DNA reads as TGTGCCAGCAGTTACGGCGGATTGAACACTGAAGCTTTCTTT.

V is TRBV10-3 and J is TRBJ2-7; D remains ambiguous. Trimming took off 6 bases at V and 7 bases at J, with 13 bases between the two ends. Per the germline V gene, CDR1 is ENHRY and CDR2 is SYGVKD. This CDR3 region has 12 residues. The CDR3 loop is CAISLDRDEQYF. The CDR3 region has the DNA TGTGCCATCAGCTTGGATAGGGATGAGCAGTACTTC.

This chain joins TRBV3-1 (or the pseudogene TRBV3-2) and TRBJ2-7; no clear D gene. CDR1 is LGHDT and CDR2 is YNNKEL in the germline V gene (reference sequence). The CDR3 length is 14 residues. V was shortened by 0 bases and J by 0 bases, with 6 bases between the two germline ends. CDR3 bases: TGTGCCAGCAGCCAAGATGCCTACTCCTACGAGCAGTACTTC. Translated, it gives CASSQDAYSYEQYF.

The chain has TRBV5-1 and TRBJ1-3, with D hard to call. V dropped 4 bases and J dropped 4 bases, with 18 bases sitting between them. This CDR3 comprises 16 residues. In germline, CDR1 is SGHRS, CDR2 YFSETQ. Here the CDR3 DNA reads TGCGCCAGCAGCCTCGGCCGTGGTCTACAAGGAAACACCATATATTTT. Its translation is CASSLGRGLQGNTIYF.

The sample holds one count of this clone. V usage is TRBV5-6 and J usage is TRBJ2-4, with D hard to call. The germline CDR1 and CDR2 sequences are SGHDT and YYEEEE. The CDR3 is 11 amino acids. Trimming took 7 bases from V and 9 from J, leaving 11 bases between them. This chain's CDR3 is CASRSPGIQYF. DNA for the CDR3: TGTGCCAGCCGGAGCCCGGGCATTCAGTACTTC.

J is TRBJ2-5 and V is TRBV3-1 (or the pseudogene TRBV3-2), with 7 nucleotides matching TRBD1. Germline CDR1 and CDR2: LGHDT and YNNKEL (reference sequence). This CDR3 spans 15 amino acids. The V segment lost 3 bases and the J segment 5 bases; nucleotides outside the gene matches: 9. In DNA form, the CDR3 reads TGTGCCAGCAGCCATCCGGACAGGCCTGGGGAGACCCAGTACTTC. As protein: CASSHPDRPGETQYF.

This clone was seen only once. V usage is TRBV18 and J usage is TRBJ1-1; D gene uncertain. CDR1 and CDR2 from the germline V gene are KGHSH and LQKENI. The CDR3 has 15 amino acids. Trimming removed 0 bases at V and 0 bases at J, with 8 bases between. The CDR3 protein is CASSPPATLNTEAFF. In DNA, the CDR3 is TGTGCCAGCTCACCACCAGCCACTCTGAACACTGAAGCTTTCTTT.

V and J are TRBV7-2 and TRBJ2-7; TRBD2 aligns across 7 bases. This CDR3 comprises 14 residues. Germline lookup yields CDR1 SGHTA and CDR2 FQGNSA. Trimming took 8 bases from V and 1 from J; bases not matched to a gene: 8. The DNA for the CDR3 is TGTGCCAGCGCCATGCGGCGGGAGTCCTACGAGCAGTACTTC. This codes for CASAMRRESYEQYF.

The J gene is TRBJ1-5, the V gene TRBV7-2; D is ambiguous. Germline V gene data show CDR1 as SGHTA and CDR2 as FQGNSA. CDR3 size: 17 residues. V was cut by 3 bases and J by 3 bases, with 18 bases left in between. CDR3 DNA sequence: TGTGCCAGCAGCTTGGAGGCCCCTTGGCGTATCAATCAGCCCCAGCATTTT. Residues: CASSLEAPWRINQPQHF. The full variable domain, rest sourced from reference TRBV7-2 and TRBJ1-5, is GAGVSQSPSNKVTEKGKDVELRCDPISGHTALYWYRQSLGQGLEFLIYFQGNSAPDKSGLPSDRFSAERTGGSVSTLTIQRTQQEDSAVYLCASSLEAPWRINQPQHFGDGTRLSIL.

V gene TRBV6-5 combines with J gene TRBJ2-7; possibly TRBD2 for D (6 bases). V lost 10 bases, J lost 3 bases, and 16 bases lay in between. Per germline, CDR1 MNHEY and CDR2 SVGAGI. The CDR3 runs to 13 residues. The CDR3 region has the DNA TGTGCCACCAGGAGGAGGGGAAACTACGAGCAGTACGTC. Translating gives CATRRRGNYEQYV.

V and J are TRBV3-1 (or the pseudogene TRBV3-2) and TRBJ1-1; 7 bases agree with TRBD1. The CDR3 consists of 14 residues. V shed 5 bases, J shed 3 bases, and the junction held 6 bases outside the gene matches. The germline V gene has CDR1 LGHDT and CDR2 YNNKEL (reference sequence). This CDR3 is CASSTTGLDTEAFF. CDR3 coding DNA: TGTGCCAGCAGCACGACAGGGTTGGACACTGAAGCTTTCTTT.